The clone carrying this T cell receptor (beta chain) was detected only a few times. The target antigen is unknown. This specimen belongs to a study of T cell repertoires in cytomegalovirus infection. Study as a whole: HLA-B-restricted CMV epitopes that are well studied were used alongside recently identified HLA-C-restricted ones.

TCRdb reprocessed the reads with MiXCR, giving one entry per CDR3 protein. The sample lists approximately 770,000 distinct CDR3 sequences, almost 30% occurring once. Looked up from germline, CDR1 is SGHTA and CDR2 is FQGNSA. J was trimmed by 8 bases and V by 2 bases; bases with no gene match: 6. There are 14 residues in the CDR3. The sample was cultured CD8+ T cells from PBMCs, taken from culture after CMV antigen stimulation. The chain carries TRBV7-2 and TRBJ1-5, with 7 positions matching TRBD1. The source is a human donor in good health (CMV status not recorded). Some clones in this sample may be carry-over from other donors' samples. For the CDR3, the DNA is TGTGCCAGCAGCTTAACGGACAGGTGGGAGCCCCAGCATTTT. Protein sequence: CASSLTDRWEPQHF.